This T cell receptor (beta chain) comes out of a study of CD8+ T cells in alopecia areata. The V and J ends lost 5 bases and 1 base respectively, with 11 bases between them. The germline gives CDR1 SGHTA, CDR2 FQGNSA. CDR3 length: 15 amino acids. Following extraction, RNA underwent reverse transcription to cDNA, which served as the sequencing template. Profiled with immunoSEQ multiplex PCR; TCRdb holds only in-frame clones, not every one. The top ten clones hold around 1.7% of a sample with 270,000 or so clones, 58% of them seen once. Treatment of the sample: oral pan-JAK inhibitor, 5-10 mg twice daily.

The chain recombines TRBV7-2 with TRBJ1-4, with unresolved D. Sequences were derived from CD4+ T cells sorted from blood, sampled at week 24, from a patient treated with tofacitinib. The TCR was taken from a human donor with alopecia areata. The DNA for the CDR3 is TGTGCCAGCAGCATCAGAGGTGAAACTAATGAAAAACTGTTTTTT. Translating it yields CASSIRGETNEKLFF.